Below, 15 T cell receptor beta chains from the same sample are listed, as sequenced in a study of CD8+CD57+ T cells in acquired aplastic anemia. Template material for TCR beta VDJ and CDR3 profiling consisted of genomic DNA. One entry per CDR3 protein results from TCRdb running MiXCR on the reads. The sample has around 160,000 distinct CDR3 sequences; about 45% are singletons. All sequencing subjects had displayed CD8+CD57+ cell expansion on flow cytometry. Specimen: sorted CD4+, CD8+, or CD8+CD57+ T cells (not recorded which) from PBMCs. Receptors originate from a human donor with aplastic anemia.

This clonotype occurred many times. The chain uses TRBV25-1 and TRBJ1-1; D is unresolved. CDR1 MGHDK and CDR2 SYGVNS come from the germline V gene. The CDR3 has 14 amino acids. V lost 1 base, J lost 5 bases, and 11 bases lay in between. In DNA form, the CDR3 reads TGTGCCAGCAGTGAATTCGTCCAGTCTACTGAAGCTTTCTTT. Amino acid sequence: CASSEFVQSTEAFF.

This clonotype has at least ten counts. The V gene is TRBV28, the J gene TRBJ2-7; D ambiguous. Germline values: CDR1 MDHEN, CDR2 SYDVKM. V lost 5 bases to trimming and J lost 3 bases, with 8 bases between them. The CDR3 runs to 12 residues. The CDR3 DNA reads TGTGCCAGCAGTCTAGGACGCTACGAGCAGTACTTC. Its protein product is CASSLGRYEQYF.

The V gene is TRBV2, the J gene TRBJ2-3; D remains ambiguous. Trimming stripped 4 bases from V and 2 bases from J, with 16 bases between. This CDR3 region has 16 residues. The germline V gene has CDR1 SNHLY and CDR2 FYNNEI. The CDR3 is CASSAHQYIPTDTQYF. CDR3 in DNA: TGTGCCAGCAGTGCACACCAATACATTCCCACAGATACGCAGTATTTT.

This clonotype occurred many times. The genes are TRBV25-1 and TRBJ2-6; D is ambiguous. V was pared by 4 bases and J by 1 base, with 5 bases between. Germline V gene sequence: CDR1 MGHDK, CDR2 SYGVNS. The CDR3 runs to 14 residues. The CDR3 loop reads CASSARSGANVLTF. In nucleotides, the CDR3 is TGTGCCAGCAGTGCCAGGTCTGGGGCCAACGTCCTGACTTTC.

This clonotype appeared a single time. The V call is TRBV3-1, the J call TRBJ2-7; D uncertain. The CDR3 covers 16 residues. V was cut by 4 bases and J by 2 bases, with 18 bases left in between. Germline values: CDR1 LGHDT, CDR2 YNNKEL (reference sequence). CDR3 in DNA: TGTGCCAGCAGCCCCGCTGACGACTTATTCACCTACGAGCAGTACTTC. Translating it yields CASSPADDLFTYEQYF.

In DNA form, the CDR3 reads TGTGCCAGCAGCGCAGGATGGGAAGAGACCCAGTACTTC. Protein: CASSAGWEETQYF. This chain uses TRBV7-9 with TRBJ2-5; no clear D gene. Germline assignment: CDR1 SEHNR and CDR2 FQNEAQ (reference sequence). CDR3 size: 13 residues. Between the trimmed V and J ends, which lost 5 bases and 3 bases, there was a span of 10 bases.

This sequence joins TRBV29-1 and TRBJ1-2; D unclear. Trimming removed 4 bases at V and 4 bases at J, with 7 bases between. The CDR3 loop spans 11 amino acids. Germline CDR1 SQVTM, CDR2 ANQGSEA. CDR3 sequence reads: CSVGEIYGYTF. The CDR3 region has the DNA TGCAGCGTTGGGGAGATCTATGGCTACACCTTC.

This clonotype was seen a handful of times. With a much larger clone just one base away, this may be a read error. The rearrangement links TRBV3-1 to TRBJ1-2, with 7 bases fitting TRBD1. There are 14 residues in the CDR3. V dropped 2 bases and J dropped 1; count of bases not matched to a gene: 1. Looked up from germline, CDR1 is LGHDT and CDR2 is YNNKEL (reference sequence). The CDR3 protein is CASSQQGGNYGYTF. DNA for the CDR3: TGTGCCAGCAGCCAACAGGGGGGTAACTATGGCTACACCTTC.

This rearrangement joins TRBV29-1 to TRBJ2-5; D not resolved. CDR3 size: 12 residues. The germline CDR1 and CDR2 sequences are SQVTM and ANQGSEA. Trimming left V 2 bases short and J 9 bases short, with 13 bases between. CDR3 residues: CSVEPTIDAQYF. The CDR3 nucleotides are TGCAGCGTTGAACCCACCATTGACGCCCAGTACTTC. Full variable domain (rest looked up from reference TRBV29-1 and TRBJ2-5): SAVISQKPSRDICQRGTSLTIQCQVDSQVTMMFWYRQQPGQSLTLIATANQGSEATYESGFVIDKFPISRPNLTFSTLTVSNMSPEDSSIYLCSVEPTIDAQYFGPGTRLLVL.

This clonotype has just a few counts. The rearrangement uses TRBV2 and TRBJ1-1; possibly TRBD1 for D (5 bases). CDR1 and CDR2 from the germline V gene are SNHLY and FYNNEI. The CDR3 is 13 amino acids. V shed 4 bases and J shed 8 bases, with 14 bases lying between them. In nucleotides, the CDR3 is TGTGCCAGCAGTGTACATTCTCAGGGCGAAGCTTTCTTT. Its translation: CASSVHSQGEAFF.

This clonotype was recorded many times. The rearrangement joins TRBV11-3 to TRBJ1-4; 7 nucleotides agree with TRBD1. J lost 8 bases, V lost 0 bases, and 6 bases had no gene match. Germline V gives CDR1 SGHNT, CDR2 YENEEA. This CDR3 is built from 15 residues. CDR3 amino acids: CASSLEAGGNEKLFF. The DNA for the CDR3 is TGTGCCAGCAGCTTAGAAGCAGGGGGAAACGAAAAACTGTTTTTT. The variable domain in full, with the rest retrieved from reference TRBV11-3 and TRBJ1-4, is EAGVVQSPRYKIIEKKQPVAFWCNPISGHNTLYWYLQNLGQGPELLIRYENEEAVDDSQLPKDRFSAERLKGVDSTLKIQPAELGDSAVYLCASSLEAGGNEKLFFGSGTQLSVL.

This clonotype was observed many times. The rearrangement uses TRBV13 and TRBJ1-1, with D possibly matching TRBD1 (5 bases). V was pared by 5 bases and J by 0 bases, with 16 bases between. CDR1 is PRHDT and CDR2 is FYEKMQ in the germline V gene (reference sequence). There are 16 residues in the CDR3. CDR3: CASSLKVGTMNTEAFF. DNA for the CDR3: TGTGCCAGCAGCCTCAAGGTAGGGACTATGAACACTGAAGCTTTCTTT.

This clonotype was observed a handful of times. The chain carries TRBV20-1 and TRBJ2-5; D ambiguous. The V end lost 8 bases, the J end lost 2 bases, and 15 bases lay between the germline ends. The CDR3 is made up of 13 amino acids. Germline V lookup: CDR1 DFQATT, CDR2 SNEGSKA (reference sequence). CDR3 sequence (DNA): TGCAGTCCTAACTCGGGCGATCAAGAGACCCAGTACTTC. Translated, it gives CSPNSGDQETQYF.

This clonotype was seen many times. The genes are TRBV5-4 and TRBJ2-3, with a possible D match to TRBD2 (7 bases). The CDR3 is 16 residues long. V lost 0 bases, J lost 3 bases, and 14 bases lay in between. CDR1 is SGHNT and CDR2 is YYREEE in the germline V gene (reference sequence). The CDR3 DNA reads as TGTGCCAGCAGCTTGGAAGGGGGAGGGCCTACAGATACGCAGTATTTT. Translating gives CASSLEGGGPTDTQYF.

The V and J genes are TRBV29-1 and TRBJ2-7; 7 bases are a match to TRBD1. Germline values: CDR1 SQVTM, CDR2 ANQGSEA. CDR3 length: 12 amino acids. Trimming removed 4 bases from V and 4 bases from J; junction bases left unmatched: 4. CDR3 sequence: CSVGRGTYEQYF. The CDR3 bases are TGCAGCGTTGGCAGGGGGACATACGAGCAGTACTTC.